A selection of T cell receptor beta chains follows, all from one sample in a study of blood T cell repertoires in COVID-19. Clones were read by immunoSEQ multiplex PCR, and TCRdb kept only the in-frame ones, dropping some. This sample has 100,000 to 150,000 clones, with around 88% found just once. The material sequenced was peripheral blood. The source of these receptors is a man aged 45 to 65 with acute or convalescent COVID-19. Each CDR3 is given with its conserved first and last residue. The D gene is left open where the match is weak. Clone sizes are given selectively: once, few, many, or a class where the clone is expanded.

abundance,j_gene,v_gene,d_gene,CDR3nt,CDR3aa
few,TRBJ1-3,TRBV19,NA,TGTGCCAGTAGCAGAGCGGGGGACGGAAACACCATATATTTT,CASSRAGDGNTIYF
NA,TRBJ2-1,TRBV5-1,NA,TGCGCCAGCAGCTTTACAGCAATGGAGCAGTTCTTC,CASSFTAMEQFF
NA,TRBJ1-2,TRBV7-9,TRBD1,TGTGCCAGCAGGAAGGGACAGTTTGATGGCTACACCTTC,CASRKGQFDGYTF
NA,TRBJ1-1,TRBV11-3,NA,TGTGCCAGCAGCTACATGGAGGGGAGACCTGAAGCTTTCTTT,CASSYMEGRPEAFF
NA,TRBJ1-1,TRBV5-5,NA,TGTGCCAGCAGCCCACGAATGTGGGCCCCGAACACTGAAGCTTTCTTT,CASSPRMWAPNTEAFF
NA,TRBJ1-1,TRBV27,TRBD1,TGTGCCAGCAGTCTGCGGACAGGAATGAACACTGAAGCTTTCTTT,CASSLRTGMNTEAFF
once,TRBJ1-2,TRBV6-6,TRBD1,TGTGCCAGCAGTCGCCTGGACAGGTCCTATGGCTACACCTTC,CASSRLDRSYGYTF
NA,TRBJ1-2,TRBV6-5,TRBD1,TGTGCCAGCCGCAACAGGGGAACTAACTATGGCTACACCTTC,CASRNRGTNYGYTF
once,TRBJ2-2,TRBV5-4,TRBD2,TGTGCCAGCAGCTCCTCCCAGACTAGCGGGAGGAACACCGGGGAGCTGTTTTTT,CASSSSQTSGRNTGELFF
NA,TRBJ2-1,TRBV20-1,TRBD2,TGCAGTGCTAGTTCCCTAGCGGGGGCCCAATTCTACAATGAGCAGTTCTTC,CSASSLAGAQFYNEQFF
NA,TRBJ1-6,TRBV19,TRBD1,TGTGCCAGTAGTACAGGGGGCGTTTCACCCCTCCACTTT,CASSTGGVSPLHF
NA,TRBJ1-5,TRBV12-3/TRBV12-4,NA,TGTGCCAGCGGCTTAAGGGGGCCCCAGCATTTT,CASGLRGPQHF
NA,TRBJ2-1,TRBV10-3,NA,TGTGCCATTGGGGGCAGCGACAATGAGCAGTTCTTC,CAIGGSDNEQFF
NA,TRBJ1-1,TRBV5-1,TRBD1,TGCGCCAGCAGCCCGCGGACAGGGGGTATCACTGAAGCTTTCTTT,CASSPRTGGITEAFF
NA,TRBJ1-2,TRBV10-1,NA,TGCGCCAGCAGTGAGGAGCGGGACCCCTATGGCTACACCTTC,CASSEERDPYGYTF
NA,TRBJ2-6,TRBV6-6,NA,TGTGCCAGCAGTTCGTCTAGTCCCGGGGCCAACGTCCTGACTTTC,CASSSSSPGANVLTF
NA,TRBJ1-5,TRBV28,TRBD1,TGTGCCAGCAGTCTTCCCCCCTTCGGGACAGGGGGCTATAGCAATCAGCCCCAGCATTTT,CASSLPPFGTGGYSNQPQHF
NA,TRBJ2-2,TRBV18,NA,TGTGCCAGCTCAGGCAGTAACACCGGGGAGCTGTTTTTT,CASSGSNTGELFF
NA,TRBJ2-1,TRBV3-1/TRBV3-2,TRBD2,TGTGCCAGCAGCCAAGATTGGCTAGCGGGGGCACCATACAATGAGCAGTTCTTC,CASSQDWLAGAPYNEQFF
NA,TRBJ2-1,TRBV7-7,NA,TGTGCTAGCAGCCCCGGGCCCGCGGGCAATGAGCAGTTCTTC,CASSPGPAGNEQFF
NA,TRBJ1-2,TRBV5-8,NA,TGTGCCAGCACCTGGGGGGGAGCTAACTATGGCTACACCTTC,CASTWGGANYGYTF
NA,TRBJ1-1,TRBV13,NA,TGTGCCAGCAGTAGCATTGCGAACACTGAAGCTTTCTTT,CASSSIANTEAFF
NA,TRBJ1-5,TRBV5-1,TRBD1,TGCGCCAGCAGCCCCTCAGGGACAGCGAATCAGCCCCAGCATTTT,CASSPSGTANQPQHF
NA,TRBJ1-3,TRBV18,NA,TGTGCCAGCTCACCGAACAGTGCATCGGGGGCTGGAAACACCATATATTTT,CASSPNSASGAGNTIYF
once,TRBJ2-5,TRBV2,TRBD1,TGTGCCAGCAGTCCACCGGGACAGGCTCGTAAGACCCAGTACTTC,CASSPPGQARKTQYF
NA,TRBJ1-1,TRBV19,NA,TGTGCCAGTAGTATAGATCTATGGAGGGAGAAAAACACTGAAGCTTTCTTT,CASSIDLWREKNTEAFF
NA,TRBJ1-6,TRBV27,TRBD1,TGTGCCAGCAGTTTCTACAGGGGCAGGGATTCACCCCTCCACTTT,CASSFYRGRDSPLHF
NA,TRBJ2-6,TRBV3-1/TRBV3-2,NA,TGTGCCAGCAGCATCACAGGGCCTGGGGCCAACGTCCTGACTTTC,CASSITGPGANVLTF
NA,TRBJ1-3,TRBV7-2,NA,TGTGCCAGCAGCCCCCGCTTCGAGTCTGGAAACACCATATATTTT,CASSPRFESGNTIYF
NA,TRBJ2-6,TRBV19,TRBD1,TGTGCCAGTAGTGGGGACAGGGGCTCTGGGGCCAACGTCCTGACTTTC,CASSGDRGSGANVLTF
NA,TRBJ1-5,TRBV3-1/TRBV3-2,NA,TGTGCCAGCAGCCAAAAAGGGGGTCAGCCCCAGCATTTT,CASSQKGGQPQHF
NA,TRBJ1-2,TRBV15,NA,TGTGCCACCAGCAGAGTAGGGGTGGGTGGCTACACCTTC,CATSRVGVGGYTF
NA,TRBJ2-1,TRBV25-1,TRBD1,TGTGCCAGCAGCCTCCCCGGGACAGGCAATGAGCAGTTCTTC,CASSLPGTGNEQFF
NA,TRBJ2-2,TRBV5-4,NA,TGTGCCAGCAGCTTACAATCAGGGCCCACCGGGGAGCTGTTTTTT,CASSLQSGPTGELFF
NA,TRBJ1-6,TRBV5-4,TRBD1,TGTGCCAGCAGCCGGACAGGGGAGAATTCACCCCTCCACTTT,CASSRTGENSPLHF
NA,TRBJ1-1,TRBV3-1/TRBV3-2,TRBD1,TGTGCCAGCAGCCACAGGGGGAAAAACACTGAAGCTTTCTTT,CASSHRGKNTEAFF
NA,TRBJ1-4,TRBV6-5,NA,TGTGCCAGCATGGGGGCGGGAAAACTGTTTTTT,CASMGAGKLFF
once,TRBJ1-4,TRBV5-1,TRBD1,TGCGCCAGCAACAGGGGCCTCGGCGAAAAACTGTTTTTT,CASNRGLGEKLFF
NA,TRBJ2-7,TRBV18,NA,TGTGCCAGCTCACCTTCTGGACAGCGAGTGTACGAGCAGTACTTC,CASSPSGQRVYEQYF
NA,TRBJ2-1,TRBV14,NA,TGTGCCAGCAGCCAAGGCACATACAATGAGCAGTTCTTC,CASSQGTYNEQFF
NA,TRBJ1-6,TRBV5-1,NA,TGCGCCAGCAGCCTAGGCGTAGACAATTCACCCCTCCACTTT,CASSLGVDNSPLHF
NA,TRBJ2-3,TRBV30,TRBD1,TGTGCCTGGGGGACAGGGACAGATACGCAGTATTTT,CAWGTGTDTQYF
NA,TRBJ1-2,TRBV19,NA,TGTGCCAGTAGTATAACGGGGAAGCCTAACTATGGCTACACCTTC,CASSITGKPNYGYTF
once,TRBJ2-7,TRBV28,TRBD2,TGTGCCAGCAGTAATTTTCGCCCTTCGGGGGGGCACGAGCAGTACTTC,CASSNFRPSGGHEQYF
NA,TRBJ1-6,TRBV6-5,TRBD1,TGTGCCAGCAGTTACTCCTCGACAGGGCCAAATTCACCCCTCCACTTT,CASSYSSTGPNSPLHF
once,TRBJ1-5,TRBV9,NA,TGTGCCAGCAGCCCGACAAACGGCAATCAGCCCCAGCATTTT,CASSPTNGNQPQHF
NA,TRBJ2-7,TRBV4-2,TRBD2,TGTGCCAGCAGCCTCAAGAGGGAGGCGGGAGAAGGATCCGAGCAGTACTTC,CASSLKREAGEGSEQYF
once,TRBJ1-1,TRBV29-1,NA,TGCAGCGTCCCTACATCGGGGATTAGGGCTGAAGCTTTCTTT,CSVPTSGIRAEAFF
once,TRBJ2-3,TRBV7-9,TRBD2,TGTGCCAGCAGCTTTGGACTAGACACAGATACGCAGTATTTT,CASSFGLDTDTQYF
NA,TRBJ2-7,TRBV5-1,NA,TGCGCCAGCAGCACTGAAGACAGATCCTACGAGCAGTACTTC,CASSTEDRSYEQYF
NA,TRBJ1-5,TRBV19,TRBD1,TGTGCCAGTAGTAAACAGGGGGTCCGCAATCAGCCCCAGCATTTT,CASSKQGVRNQPQHF
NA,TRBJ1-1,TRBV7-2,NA,TGTGCCAGCAGCTTATCAGGGGTATTGACTGAAGCTTTCTTT,CASSLSGVLTEAFF
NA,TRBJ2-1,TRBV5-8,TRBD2,TGTGCCAGCAGCTTGGTGTTTGGGACTAGCAGTTACAATGAGCAGTTCTTC,CASSLVFGTSSYNEQFF
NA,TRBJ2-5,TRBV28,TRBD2,TGTGCCAGCAGGCCACCTCACCGGGGGGGGACCCAGTACTTC,CASRPPHRGGTQYF
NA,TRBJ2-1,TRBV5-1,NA,TGCGCCAGTCGTGAGTGGGCCTCCTACAATGAGCAGTTCTTC,CASREWASYNEQFF